This entry lists 32 T cell receptor beta chains sequenced from one sample in a study of cytomegalovirus exposure and HLA in healthy donors. The PCR contained 60 Vbeta and 13 Jbeta primers. Profiling relied on immunoSEQ multiplex PCR, and the TCRdb table lists in-frame clones only, not all of them. The sample carries fewer than 200,000 clones, approximately 82% recorded once. Sequenced: PBMCs. These receptor sequences come from a woman aged 18 to 35 in good health and CMV-seronegative.

This clone was found a few times. The chain combines TRBV5-6 with TRBJ2-3, with 9 bases lining up with TRBD1. The CDR3 spans 14 residues. V gave up 5 bases and J gave up 3 bases; unmatched junction bases: 4. Looked up from germline, CDR1 is SGHDT and CDR2 is YYEEEE. CDR3 coding DNA: TGTGCCAGCAGTACAGGACAGGGGACAGATACGCAGTATTTT. Protein product: CASSTGQGTDTQYF.

The chain is built from TRBV19 and TRBJ2-1; a possible D gene is TRBD1 (6 bases). With 7 bases removed from V and 4 bases from J, the gap between germline ends came to 17 bases. This CDR3 has 15 residues. Germline CDR1 is LNHDA and CDR2 is SQIVND (reference sequence). CDR3 protein: CASTRVLGQYNEQFF. For the CDR3, the DNA is TGTGCCAGTACCAGGGTTTTAGGACAGTACAATGAGCAGTTCTTC.

This chain connects TRBV28 to TRBJ1-1; D is ambiguous. The V and J ends lost 8 bases and 5 bases respectively, with 15 bases between them. Germline assignment: CDR1 MDHEN and CDR2 SYDVKM. The CDR3 is 13 amino acids. Written as DNA, the CDR3 is TGTGCCAGCGGCTTTCCCCCCGGGACTGAAGCTTTCTTT. It codes for CASGFPPGTEAFF.

The chain links TRBV4-3 to TRBJ1-2, with TRBD1 identical over 11 bases. V dropped 4 bases and J dropped 0; count of bases not matched to a gene: 7. CDR1 is LGHNA and CDR2 is YSLEER in the germline V gene. CDR3 length equals 17 residues. The CDR3 region is CASSRADRGLANYGYTF. The CDR3 DNA sequence: TGCGCCAGCAGCCGGGCGGACAGGGGGCTTGCTAACTATGGCTACACCTTC.

This clone was seen only once. V and J are TRBV19 and TRBJ1-5, with 8 positions matching TRBD1. J was trimmed by 2 bases and V by 3 bases; bases with no gene match: 3. The germline V gene has CDR1 LNHDA and CDR2 SQIVND (reference sequence). This CDR3 contains 15 residues. The DNA for the CDR3 is TGTGCCAGTAGTATTTTACAGGGGGGCAATCAGCCCCAGCATTTT. This encodes CASSILQGGNQPQHF. Full variable domain (remainder filled in from reference TRBV19 and TRBJ1-5): DGGITQSPKYLFRKEGQNVTLSCEQNLNHDAMYWYRQDPGQGLRLIYYSQIVNDFQKGDIAEGYSVSREKKESFPLTVTSAQKNPTAFYLCASSILQGGNQPQHFGDGTRLSIL.

CDR3 nucleotides: TGTGCCAGCAGCTTGGAGGCAGGGGTCACTGAAGCTTTCTTT. It specifies CASSLEAGVTEAFF. This chain connects TRBV5-4 to TRBJ1-1, with D maybe TRBD1 (6 bases). With 0 bases removed from V and 4 bases from J, the gap between germline ends came to 10 bases. The germline V gene has CDR1 SGHNT and CDR2 YYREEE (reference sequence). The CDR3 is 14 residues long. Drawing the rest from reference TRBV5-4 and TRBJ1-1, the complete variable domain is ETGVTQSPTHLIKTRGQQVTLRCSSQSGHNTVSWYQQALGQGPQFIFQYYREEENGRGNFPPRFSGLQFPNYSSELNVNALELDDSALYLCASSLEAGVTEAFFGQGTRLTVV.

CDR3 amino acids: CASSLGQGRHNEQFF. The DNA of the CDR3 is TGTGCCAGCAGCCTTGGACAGGGCCGCCACAATGAGCAGTTCTTC. The V and J genes are TRBV7-2 and TRBJ2-1; 8 bases agree with TRBD1. V trimming: 5 bases; J trimming: 5 bases; junction bases outside the gene matches: 8. This CDR3 is built from 15 residues. Germline assignment: CDR1 SGHTA and CDR2 FQGNSA.

This chain connects TRBV18 to TRBJ2-2, with D tentatively TRBD2 (5 bases). The germline V and J ends were trimmed by 5 bases and 5 bases, with 12 bases remaining between them. The CDR3 loop spans 14 amino acids. The germline V gene has CDR1 KGHSH and CDR2 LQKENI. The CDR3 region is CASSVGGSTGELFF. For the CDR3, the DNA is TGTGCCAGCTCAGTCGGAGGCTCAACCGGGGAGCTGTTTTTT.

The J gene is TRBJ2-3, the V gene TRBV18; 13 bases match TRBD2. The CDR3 is made up of 16 amino acids. J was trimmed by 6 bases and V by 6 bases; bases with no gene match: 9. Germline V CDR1 and CDR2: KGHSH, LQKENI. The CDR3 bases are TGTGCCAGCTCCTACCGGACTAGCGGGAGTCGGGATACGCAGTATTTT. It encodes CASSYRTSGSRDTQYF.

The chain recombines TRBV18 with TRBJ2-1; TRBD1 might be the D (6 bases). Per germline, CDR1 KGHSH and CDR2 LQKENI. V lost 3 bases to trimming and J lost 5 bases, with 8 bases between them. This CDR3 has 13 residues. CDR3 amino acids: CASSPAGDNEQFF. CDR3 nucleotide sequence: TGTGCCAGCTCACCGGCAGGGGACAATGAGCAGTTCTTC.

This clone was counted between two and nine times. This chain links TRBV6-6 with TRBJ1-3, with 7 bases aligning to TRBD1. Germline trimming cut 5 bases from V and 0 bases from J; bases unmatched to any gene: 4. The CDR3 length is 15 residues. CDR1 is MNHNY, CDR2 SVGAGI, per germline (reference sequence). The CDR3 region is CASSRDRLSGNTIYF. Written as DNA, the CDR3 is TGTGCCAGCAGTCGGGACAGACTCTCTGGAAACACCATATATTTT.

This chain links TRBV28 with TRBJ2-7, with D possibly being TRBD1 (5 bases). Germline V lookup: CDR1 MDHEN, CDR2 SYDVKM. The V end was cut by 6 bases, the J end by 6 bases, with 12 bases between. This CDR3 is 12 amino acids long. CDR3 residues: CASRWTNSEQYF. CDR3 coding DNA: TGTGCCAGCAGGTGGACAAATAGCGAGCAGTACTTC.

This clone appeared a few times. The chain employs TRBV7-9 and TRBJ1-2; D unresolved. CDR3 length: 17 amino acids. Looked up from germline, CDR1 is SEHNR and CDR2 is FQNEAQ (reference sequence). Trimming pared 5 bases from V and 1 base from J, leaving 20 bases between. The CDR3 reads CASSTKGAGVSNYGYTF. In DNA, the CDR3 is TGTGCCAGCAGCACCAAAGGAGCGGGCGTTAGTAACTATGGCTACACCTTC. Filled out from reference TRBV7-9 and TRBJ1-2, the complete variable domain reads DTGVSQNPRHKITKRGQNVTFRCDPISEHNRLYWYRQTLGQGPEFLTYFQNEAQLEKSRLLSDRFSAERPKGSFSTLEIQRTEQGDSAMYLCASSTKGAGVSNYGYTFGSGTRLTVV.

The chain combines TRBV30 with TRBJ2-7, with 8 nucleotides matching TRBD2. From germline, CDR1 is GTSNPN and CDR2 SVGIG (reference sequence). Germline trimming cut 0 bases from V and 1 base from J; bases unmatched to any gene: 17. The CDR3 is 19 residues long. The CDR3 region is CAWSVTGRTSRGTSYEQYV. In DNA form, the CDR3 reads TGTGCCTGGAGTGTGACGGGGAGGACTAGCCGGGGGACGTCCTACGAGCAGTACGTC.

CDR3 residues: CAWSAGFGAEAFF. The CDR3 DNA reads TGTGCCTGGAGCGCAGGGTTTGGGGCTGAAGCTTTCTTT. This chain joins TRBV30 and TRBJ1-1; weak D call: TRBD1 (5 bases). Germline V gene lookup returns CDR1 GTSNPN and CDR2 SVGIG (reference sequence). This CDR3 spans 13 amino acids. V was shortened by 3 bases and J by 6 bases, with 14 bases between the two germline ends.

This clone occurred once. CDR3 nucleotides: TGCGCCAGCAGCCAAGATCGCGGCTACGAGCAGTACGTC. It is translated as CASSQDRGYEQYV. This sequence joins TRBV4-1 and TRBJ2-7; D unclear. CDR1 MGHRA and CDR2 YSYEKL come from the germline V gene. Trimming removed 0 bases at V and 3 bases at J, with 6 bases between. This CDR3 is 13 amino acids long.

CDR3 coding DNA: TGTGCCAGCAGTGCCACACAGGGGGGAGGTTCACCCCTCCACTTT. Encoded protein: CASSATQGGGSPLHF. The chain recombines TRBV6-4 with TRBJ1-6; 8 bases map to TRBD1. CDR1 is MRHNA, CDR2 SNTAGT, per germline. After removal of 4 bases from V and 9 bases from J, the junction contained 8 bases not matched to a gene. This CDR3 is 15 amino acids long.

The chain recombines TRBV2 with TRBJ1-5; D is uncertain. V lost 4 bases to trimming and J lost 0 bases, with 10 bases between them. The CDR3 is 15 amino acids. Per the germline V gene, CDR1 is SNHLY and CDR2 is FYNNEI. CDR3 amino acids: CASSAREYSNQPQHF. The CDR3 DNA sequence: TGTGCCAGCAGTGCGCGGGAATATAGCAATCAGCCCCAGCATTTT.

The CDR3, as DNA: TGTGCCAGCCGGGACAGGGGAACAGATACGCAGTATTTT. Residues: CASRDRGTDTQYF. The rearrangement links TRBV19 to TRBJ2-3, with 10 bases matching TRBD1. Germline V gene sequence: CDR1 LNHDA, CDR2 SQIVND (reference sequence). The CDR3 has 13 amino acids. V trimming: 9 bases; J trimming: 3 bases; junction bases outside the gene matches: 3.

The table lists this clone with a count of one. The V call is TRBV30, the J call TRBJ2-1, with TRBD1 as a possible D gene (6 bases). V was trimmed by 0 bases and J by 4 bases, leaving 7 bases between them. This CDR3 has 13 residues. Germline values: CDR1 GTSNPN, CDR2 SVGIG (reference sequence). CDR3 sequence (DNA): TGTGCCTGGAGTGTACAGGGTTACAATGAGCAGTTCTTC. As protein: CAWSVQGYNEQFF.

The V and J genes are TRBV7-6 and TRBJ2-5, with 12 bases identical to TRBD2. Germline V gene lookup returns CDR1 SGHVS and CDR2 FNYEAQ. The CDR3 runs 14 residues. Trimming removed 5 bases from V and 4 bases from J; junction bases left unmatched: 2. Written as DNA, the CDR3 is TGTGCCAGCAGCCGGGGACTAGCGGGAGAGACCCAGTACTTC. Its translation: CASSRGLAGETQYF. The whole variable domain, remainder taken from reference TRBV7-6 and TRBJ2-5, is GAGVSQSPRYKVTKRGQDVALRCDPISGHVSLYWYRQALGQGPEFLTYFNYEAQQDKSGLPNDRFSAERPEGSISTLTIQRTEQRDSAMYRCASSRGLAGETQYFGPGTRLLVL.

The chain is built from TRBV25-1 and TRBJ1-1; D may be TRBD1 (6 bases). This CDR3 comprises 15 residues. Trimming cost V 3 bases and J 0 bases, with 11 bases left between them. Germline loops: CDR1 MGHDK, CDR2 SYGVNS. CDR3 protein: CASSDIGQLNTEAFF. CDR3 sequence (DNA): TGTGCCAGCAGTGATATTGGACAGTTGAACACTGAAGCTTTCTTT.

The CDR3 DNA reads TGTGCCAGCTCACCACCCCTAGCGGGTACCAATGAGCAGTTCTTC. Amino acids: CASSPPLAGTNEQFF. V is TRBV18 and J is TRBJ2-1; 8 bases map to TRBD2. V lost 0 bases, J lost 6 bases, and 4 bases stayed unmatched. The CDR3 loop spans 15 amino acids. Per germline, CDR1 KGHSH and CDR2 LQKENI. The full variable domain, rest sourced from reference TRBV18 and TRBJ2-1, is NAGVMQNPRHLVRRRGQEARLRCSPMKGHSHVYWYRQLPEEGLKFMVYLQKENIIDESGMPKERFSAEFPKEGPSILRIQQVVRGDSAAYFCASSPPLAGTNEQFFGPGTRLTVL.

This clone was picked up one time. The chain has TRBV13 and TRBJ2-2; TRBD2 aligns across 8 bases. The germline CDR1 and CDR2 sequences are PRHDT and FYEKMQ (reference sequence). V was pared by 5 bases and J by 2 bases, with 19 bases of the junction left unmatched. The CDR3 is 20 amino acids. CDR3 nucleotide sequence: TGTGCCAGCAGCCACCTGAGTACTACCGGGACTAGGGGTAACACCGGGGAGCTGTTTTTT. Protein product: CASSHLSTTGTRGNTGELFF.

This chain joins TRBV5-1 and TRBJ2-3; the D is unclear. The CDR3 has 14 residues. CDR1 is SGHRS, CDR2 YFSETQ, per germline. Between the trimmed V and J ends, which lost 7 bases and 1 base, there was a span of 13 bases. The CDR3 region is CASADYAGTDTQYF. CDR3 DNA sequence: TGCGCCAGCGCGGATTATGCCGGCACAGATACGCAGTATTTT.

The chain recombines TRBV6-5 with TRBJ1-1; TRBD1 is a possible D gene (5 bases). V lost 0 bases, J lost 4 bases, and 9 bases lay in between. CDR3 length equals 14 residues. Germline V gives CDR1 MNHEY, CDR2 SVGAGI. DNA for the CDR3: TGTGCCAGCAGTTACTCCTCGCAGGGCACTGAAGCTTTCTTT. Its protein product is CASSYSSQGTEAFF.

This chain joins TRBV28 and TRBJ1-2; tentatively, D is TRBD1 (6 bases). The V and J ends lost 6 bases and 5 bases respectively, with 22 bases between them. The CDR3 is 16 residues long. CDR1 is MDHEN, CDR2 SYDVKM, per germline. The CDR3 DNA sequence: TGTGCCAGCAGGTCACAGGGAGGGCTGGAAGTTTATGGCTACACCTTC. Its translation is CASRSQGGLEVYGYTF.

This clone showed up just a few times. The rearrangement links TRBV5-6 to TRBJ1-4, with TRBD1 matching over 7 bases. V was clipped by 1 base and J by 1 base; unmatched bases: 1. Germline lookup yields CDR1 SGHDT and CDR2 YYEEEE. This CDR3 region has 15 residues. CDR3 coding DNA: TGTGCCAGCAGCTTGACAGGGGTAACTAATGAAAAACTGTTTTTT. It encodes CASSLTGVTNEKLFF. Using reference TRBV5-6 and TRBJ1-4 for the parts outside the CDR3, the full variable domain is DAGVTQSPTHLIKTRGQQVTLRCSPKSGHDTVSWYQQALGQGPQFIFQYYEEEERQRGNFPDRFSGHQFPNYSSELNVNALLLGDSALYLCASSLTGVTNEKLFFGSGTQLSVL.

The CDR3 DNA reads TGTGCTAGTGCCATACAAGGGACAACCTGGGGGACAGATACGCAGTATTTT. Protein: CASAIQGTTWGTDTQYF. This chain links TRBV12-5 with TRBJ2-3, with D possibly TRBD1 on 6 matching bases. CDR1 LGHNT and CDR2 FRNRAP come from the germline V gene. This CDR3 has 17 residues. V lost 7 bases and J lost 3, with 23 bases in between.

Only a few counts were recorded for this clone. The chain employs TRBV12-5 and TRBJ1-1; D might be TRBD1 (6 bases). V lost 1 base and J 7 bases, leaving 13 bases between the germline ends. The length of the CDR3 is 14 residues. Germline-derived CDR1 and CDR2 are LGHNT and FRNRAP. The CDR3 protein is CASGLANRELEAFF. DNA for the CDR3: TGTGCTAGTGGTTTGGCCAACAGGGAGCTTGAAGCTTTCTTT. Complete variable domain (other parts from reference TRBV12-5 and TRBJ1-1): DARVTQTPRHKVTEMGQEVTMRCQPILGHNTVFWYRQTMMQGLELLAYFRNRAPLDDSGMPKDRFSAEMPDATLATLKIQPSEPRDSAVYFCASGLANRELEAFFGQGTRLTVV.

This chain connects TRBV18 to TRBJ2-7; D unclear. There are 13 residues in the CDR3. Germline V gene data show CDR1 as KGHSH and CDR2 as LQKENI. Deletions cut 4 bases from V and 5 bases from J, with 12 bases between. The CDR3 sequence is CASSLATADEQYF. In nucleotides, the CDR3 is TGTGCCAGCTCACTAGCAACCGCAGACGAGCAGTACTTC.

The chain has TRBV2 and TRBJ2-6, with D uncertain. Germline CDR1 reads SNHLY; CDR2 reads FYNNEI. Trimming cost V 3 bases and J 0 bases, with 9 bases left between them. The CDR3 consists of 16 residues. CDR3 DNA sequence: TGTGCCAGCAGTGATATGGAGAACTCTGGGGCCAACGTCCTGACTTTC. As protein: CASSDMENSGANVLTF.